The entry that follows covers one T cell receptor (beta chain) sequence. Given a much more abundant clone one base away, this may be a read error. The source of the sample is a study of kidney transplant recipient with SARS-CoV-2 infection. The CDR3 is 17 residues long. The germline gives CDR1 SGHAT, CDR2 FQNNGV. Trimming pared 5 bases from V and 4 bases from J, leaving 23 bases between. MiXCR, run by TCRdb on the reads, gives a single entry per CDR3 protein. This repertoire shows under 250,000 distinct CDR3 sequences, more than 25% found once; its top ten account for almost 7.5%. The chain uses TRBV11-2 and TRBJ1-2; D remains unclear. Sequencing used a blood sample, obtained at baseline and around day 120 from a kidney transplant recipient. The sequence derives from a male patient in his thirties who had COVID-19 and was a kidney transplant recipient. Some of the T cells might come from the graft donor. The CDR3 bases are TGTGCCAGCAGCAGGAAGACAACAAGCAGAAAGACCTATGGCTACACCTTC. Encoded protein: CASSRKTTSRKTYGYTF.